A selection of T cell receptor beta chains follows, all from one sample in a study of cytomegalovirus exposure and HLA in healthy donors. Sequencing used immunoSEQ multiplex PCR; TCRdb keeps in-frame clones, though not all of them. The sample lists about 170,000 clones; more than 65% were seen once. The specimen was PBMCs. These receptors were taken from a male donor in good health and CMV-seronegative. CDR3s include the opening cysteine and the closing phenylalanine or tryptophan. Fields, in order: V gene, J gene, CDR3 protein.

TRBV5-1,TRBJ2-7,CASSAPGQAYEQYF
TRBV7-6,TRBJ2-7,CASSTQFGTSGSVSYEQYF
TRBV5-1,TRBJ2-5,CASSLPRGTQETQYF
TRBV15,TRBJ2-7,CATSRDRTGGYEQYF
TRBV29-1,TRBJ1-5,CSVVTGTRNQPQHF
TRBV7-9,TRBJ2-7,CASSRSGTGFHEQYF
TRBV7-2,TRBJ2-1,CASSLQNGRGNEQFF
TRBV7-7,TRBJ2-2,CASSQTGGFNTGELFF
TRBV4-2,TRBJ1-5,CASSQGGRILGGNQPQHF
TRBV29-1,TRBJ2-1,CSVEGGQHYNEQFF
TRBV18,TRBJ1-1,CASSPLGQVGTEAFF
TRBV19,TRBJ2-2,CASSPGLAGFNTGELFF
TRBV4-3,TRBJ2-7,CASSQRDRGFHEQYF
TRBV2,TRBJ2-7,CASSEAAGFRYEQYF
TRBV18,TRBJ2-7,CAGSPPGQTNYEQYF
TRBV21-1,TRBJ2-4,CASALGGTGGRINIQYF
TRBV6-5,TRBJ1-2,CASGRGANYGYTF
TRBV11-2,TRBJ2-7,CASSLVAGLTYEQYF
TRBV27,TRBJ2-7,CASGHSAYEQYF
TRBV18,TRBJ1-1,CASSPHGTEAFF
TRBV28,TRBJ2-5,CASSPYGLATQETQYF
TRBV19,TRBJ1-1,CASSNHLGGLANTEAFF
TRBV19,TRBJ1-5,CASSRNSRTGINNQPQHF
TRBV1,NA,CTSSQIVEDTLSSYEQYF
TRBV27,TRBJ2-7,CASSLAPGLAGLYEQYF
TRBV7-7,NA,CASSLGDRGVGEQYF
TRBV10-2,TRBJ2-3,CASRAAGGSDTQYF
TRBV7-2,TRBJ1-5,CASSLAGPNQPQHF